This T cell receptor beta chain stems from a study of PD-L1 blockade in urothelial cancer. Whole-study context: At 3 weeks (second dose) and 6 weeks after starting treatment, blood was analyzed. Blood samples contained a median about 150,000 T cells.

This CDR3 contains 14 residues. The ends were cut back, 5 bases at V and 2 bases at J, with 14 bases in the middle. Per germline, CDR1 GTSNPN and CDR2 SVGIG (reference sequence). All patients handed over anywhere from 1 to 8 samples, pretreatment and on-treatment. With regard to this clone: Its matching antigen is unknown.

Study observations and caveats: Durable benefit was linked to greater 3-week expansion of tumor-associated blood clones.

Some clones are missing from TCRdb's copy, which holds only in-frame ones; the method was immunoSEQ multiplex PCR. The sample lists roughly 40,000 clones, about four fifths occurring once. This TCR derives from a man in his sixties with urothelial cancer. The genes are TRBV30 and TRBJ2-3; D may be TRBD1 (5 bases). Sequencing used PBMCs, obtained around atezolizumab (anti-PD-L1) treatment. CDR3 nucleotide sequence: TGTGCCTGGGGTAAAGGGGCCTTCACAGATACGCAGTATTTT. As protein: CAWGKGAFTDTQYF.